A selection of T cell receptor beta chains follows, all from one sample in a study of Ad26.COV2.S vaccination and SARS-CoV-2 variants. Method: immunoSEQ multiplex PCR; TCRdb's copy keeps in-frame clones and lacks some. Here the sample spans about 400,000 clones, 75% to 90% being singletons. This material consisted of peripheral blood, taken in a trial of Ad26.COV2.S vaccine versus placebo. These TCRs come from a person between 18 and 65 years old who received the Ad26.COV2.S COVID-19 vaccine or a placebo. The CDR3 runs from the conserved cysteine through the conserved F or W. A D gene is named only where the DNA matches it firmly. Clone size is stated in some rows and not others, as once, few, many or a class when expanded.

TRBV5-1,NA,TRBJ2-1,NA,CASSLAQEGNEQFF,TGCGCCAGCAGCTTGGCCCAGGAGGGGAACGAGCAGTTCTTC
TRBV7-9,NA,TRBJ2-5,NA,CASSSSTRQETQYF,TGTGCCAGCAGCTCGTCGACGAGGCAAGAGACCCAGTACTTC
TRBV5-1,NA,TRBJ1-2,TRBD1,CASSPGQGIYTF,TGCGCCAGCAGCCCTGGACAGGGTATATACACCTTC
TRBV2,once,TRBJ2-2,NA,CASSEPPGELFF,TGTGCCAGCAGTGAACCTCCCGGGGAGCTGTTTTTT
TRBV10-3,NA,TRBJ2-1,NA,CAIRRQGFGDEQFF,TGTGCCATCAGGAGGCAGGGGTTTGGGGATGAGCAGTTCTTC
TRBV7-9,NA,TRBJ2-4,NA,CASSLGGNLAKNIQYF,TGTGCCAGCAGCTTAGGAGGCAACCTAGCCAAAAACATTCAGTACTTC
TRBV29-1,once,TRBJ2-1,TRBD2,CSVVGSGGGNEQFF,TGCAGCGTTGTGGGTAGCGGGGGGGGAAATGAGCAGTTCTTC
TRBV10-3,NA,TRBJ2-2,TRBD1,CAISLDRVLGGELFF,TGTGCCATCAGCCTAGACAGGGTGCTCGGCGGGGAGCTGTTTTTT
TRBV7-8,NA,TRBJ1-2,NA,CASSLVGSYTF,TGTGCCAGCAGCTTAGTAGGGAGCTACACCTTC
TRBV5-1,NA,TRBJ2-5,NA,CASSLASAGIAWETQYF,TGCGCCAGCAGCTTGGCCTCCGCCGGGATCGCGTGGGAGACCCAGTACTTC
TRBV19,once,TRBJ1-4,NA,CASRSWPSRGPTNEKLFF,TGTGCCAGTAGATCATGGCCGTCCCGCGGCCCAACTAATGAAAAACTGTTTTTT
TRBV6-2/TRBV6-3,NA,TRBJ1-3,NA,CASSYEKGYSGNTIYF,TGTGCCAGCAGTTACGAGAAGGGTTACTCTGGAAACACCATATATTTT
TRBV6-1,NA,TRBJ2-5,NA,CASSETGGVAQYF,TGTGCCAGCAGTGAAACCGGGGGCGTGGCCCAGTACTTC
TRBV2,NA,TRBJ2-7,NA,CASSVAYEQYF,TGTGCCAGCAGTGTGGCCTACGAGCAGTACTTC
TRBV25-1,NA,TRBJ2-1,NA,CASSDPGYNEQFF,TGTGCCAGCAGTGATCCAGGATACAATGAGCAGTTCTTC
TRBV7-9,NA,TRBJ1-2,NA,CASSLASTGAYGYTF,TGTGCCAGCAGCTTAGCGAGTACAGGAGCCTATGGCTACACCTTC
TRBV19,NA,TRBJ2-3,NA,CASRGEGWSDTQYF,TGTGCCAGTAGGGGAGAGGGGTGGTCAGATACGCAGTATTTT
TRBV5-4,NA,TRBJ1-6,NA,CASSLSGDSPLHF,TGTGCCAGCAGCTTGTCAGGGGATTCACCCCTCCACTTT
TRBV6-5,NA,TRBJ2-6,NA,CASTQTFSGANVLTF,TGTGCCAGCACGCAGACTTTCTCTGGGGCCAACGTCCTGACTTTC
TRBV19,NA,TRBJ1-1,NA,CASSIVVTRGTEAFF,TGTGCCAGTAGTATAGTAGTAACCCGAGGGACTGAAGCTTTCTTT
TRBV5-1,NA,TRBJ1-4,TRBD1,CASSFTGATNEKLFF,TGCGCCAGCAGCTTTACAGGGGCAACTAATGAAAAACTGTTTTTT
TRBV3-1/TRBV3-2,once,TRBJ1-5,TRBD1,CASSHGTGNQPQHF,TGTGCCAGCAGCCATGGGACAGGGAATCAGCCCCAGCATTTT